Listed here are 20 T cell receptor beta chains from one sample, sequenced in a study of early T cells in non-severe SARS-CoV-2 infection. TCRdb reprocessed the 5' RACE reads with MiXCR, giving one entry per CDR3 protein. The repertoire holds fewer than 60,000 distinct CDR3 sequences, about 9.3% seen once, with around 4.2% in the top ten. Sequencing input: whole blood. These receptor sequences come from an adult who was a healthcare worker with PCR-confirmed SARS-CoV-2 infection or an uninfected control (not recorded which).

This clonotype has ten or more counts. V is TRBV4-1 and J is TRBJ1-6; D is uncertain. V lost 0 bases, J lost 7 bases, and 4 bases lay in between. The CDR3 is 13 amino acids. Germline V lookup: CDR1 MGHRA, CDR2 YSYEKL. The CDR3 loop reads CASSQDPNSPLHF. CDR3 nucleotide sequence: TGCGCCAGCAGCCAAGATCCGAATTCACCCCTCCACTTT.

This clonotype has ten or more counts. V gene TRBV18 combines with J gene TRBJ1-1, with 10 positions matching TRBD1. V gave up 2 bases and J gave up 3 bases; unmatched junction bases: 3. Germline V gene data show CDR1 as KGHSH and CDR2 as LQKENI. The CDR3 runs to 15 residues. CDR3 in DNA: TGTGCCAGCTCACCAGGACAGGGGGTTTACACTGAAGCTTTCTTT. Translating gives CASSPGQGVYTEAFF.

This clonotype was found many times. The chain couples TRBV7-9 to TRBJ1-3; D is ambiguous. The CDR3 is 15 amino acids. V lost 1 base to trimming and J lost 0 bases, with 7 bases between them. The V gene's germline CDR1 is SEHNR and CDR2 FQNEAQ (reference sequence). The CDR3 region has the DNA TGTGCCAGCAGCTTAGGGGGAGGCTCTGGAAACACCATATATTTT. Encoded protein: CASSLGGGSGNTIYF.

Ten or more counts support this clonotype. The V and J genes are TRBV12-3 or TRBV12-4 and TRBJ2-7; 12 nucleotides agree with TRBD2. This CDR3 has 15 amino acids. J lost 4 bases, V lost 5 bases, and 6 bases had no gene match. The chain's CDR3 is CASSPTSGSVYEQYF. As DNA, the CDR3 is TGTGCCAGCAGTCCGACTAGCGGGAGTGTTTACGAGCAGTACTTC.

In the case of this clonotype: A single base separates this from a much larger clone, so it may be a read error. The chain is built from TRBV30 and TRBJ2-1; TRBD1 aligns across 11 bases. The last part of the DNA fits TRBJ2-5 better; the J call may be wrong. Germline values: CDR1 GTSNPN, CDR2 SVGIG (reference sequence). CDR3 length: 12 residues. The CDR3 here is CAWSRTGGFQYF. Here the CDR3 DNA reads TGTGCCTGGAGTAGGACAGGGGGCTTCCAGTACTTC.

There are many counts of this clonotype. The CDR3 loop reads CASSFVIAGGGTDTQYF. Here the CDR3 DNA reads TGTGCCAGCAGTTTTGTAATAGCGGGAGGTGGCACAGATACGCAGTATTTT. V usage is TRBV28 and J usage is TRBJ2-3; 10 positions agree with TRBD2. CDR3 length equals 17 residues. Germline V gene lookup returns CDR1 MDHEN and CDR2 SYDVKM. The J segment lost 1 base and the V segment lost 3 bases, leaving 7 bases of the junction unmatched.

This clonotype was counted at least ten times. The rearrangement links TRBV7-3 to TRBJ2-2; 9 bases fit TRBD1. Germline CDR1 is SGHTA and CDR2 is FQGTGA. The CDR3 sequence is 15 residues long. The V gene end was trimmed by 3 bases and the J gene end by 5 bases; junction bases not matched to a gene: 4. The CDR3 nucleotides are TGTGCCAGCAGCTTCACAGGGGGCAAGACCGGGGAGCTGTTTTTT. It yields the protein CASSFTGGKTGELFF.

This chain joins TRBV30 and TRBJ1-1; a weak D match, TRBD1 (6 bases). Germline CDR1 and CDR2: GTSNPN and SVGIG (reference sequence). The germline V and J ends were trimmed by 3 bases and 0 bases, with 11 bases remaining between them. This CDR3 has 14 residues. CDR3 DNA: TGTGCCTGGAGCCCTGGACAGATGAACACTGAAGCTTTCTTT. It specifies CAWSPGQMNTEAFF.

This clonotype was found many times. The chain joins TRBV27 to TRBJ1-1, with 11 bases fitting TRBD1. V lost 5 bases to trimming and J lost 0 bases; unmatched junction nucleotides: 5. The CDR3 is 16 amino acids. Germline V gene sequence: CDR1 MNHEY, CDR2 SMNVEV (reference sequence). Here the CDR3 reads CASSIGTGGMNTEAFF. CDR3 in DNA: TGTGCCAGCAGTATTGGGACAGGGGGAATGAACACTGAAGCTTTCTTT.

This clonotype has a count of ten or more. This chain joins TRBV6-2 or TRBV6-3 and TRBJ1-1; D is unclear. V lost 0 bases, J lost 2 bases, and 22 bases lay in between. CDR1 and CDR2 from the germline V gene are MNHEY and SVGEGT. The CDR3 length is 19 residues. This chain's CDR3 is CASSYSIILRVTSNTEAFF. Written as DNA, the CDR3 is TGTGCCAGCAGTTACTCGATAATTCTAAGGGTAACGAGTAACACTGAAGCTTTCTTT.

This clonotype was detected ten times or more. CDR3 sequence reads: CASRSGQGATEAFF. In DNA form, the CDR3 reads TGTGCCAGCAGATCTGGACAGGGGGCCACTGAAGCTTTCTTT. This chain joins TRBV5-8 and TRBJ1-1; TRBD1 aligns across 11 bases. CDR3 length: 14 amino acids. With 5 bases clipped from V and 4 bases from J, the junction kept 4 bases outside the gene matches. Per the germline V gene, CDR1 is SGHTS and CDR2 is YDEGEE. The full variable domain, with the rest looked up from reference TRBV5-8 and TRBJ1-1, is EAGVTQSPTHLIKTRGQQATLRCSPISGHTSVYWYQQALGLGLQFLLWYDEGEERNRGNFPPRFSGRQFPNYSSELNVNALELEDSALYLCASRSGQGATEAFFGQGTRLTVV.

This clonotype was detected many times. The chain couples TRBV2 to TRBJ2-1; D is perhaps TRBD2 (5 bases). The CDR3 extends over 14 amino acids. V was clipped by 4 bases and J by 5 bases, with 12 bases between them. Germline CDR1 reads SNHLY; CDR2 reads FYNNEI. DNA for the CDR3: TGTGCCAGCAGTGCGCTGGACTGGAACAATGAGCAGTTCTTC. This translates into CASSALDWNNEQFF.

At least ten counts were recorded for this clonotype. V gene TRBV4-3 combines with J gene TRBJ1-1, with 8 positions matching TRBD1. V gave up 1 base and J gave up 5 bases; unmatched junction bases: 15. Germline values: CDR1 LGHNA, CDR2 YSLEER. This CDR3 region has 18 residues. CDR3: CASSQAPPNAGGATEAFF. The CDR3 DNA is TGCGCCAGCAGCCAAGCCCCACCCAATGCAGGGGGCGCGACTGAAGCTTTCTTT.

This clonotype was counted ten times or more. The chain carries TRBV20-1 and TRBJ2-1; weak D call: TRBD2 (5 bases). CDR1 and CDR2 from the germline V gene are DFQATT and SNEGSKA (reference sequence). Trimming removed 0 bases at V and 0 bases at J, with 12 bases between. This CDR3 has 16 amino acids. This CDR3 reads CSARDRRGSSYNEQFF. As DNA, the CDR3 is TGCAGTGCTAGAGATCGTCGGGGTAGCTCCTACAATGAGCAGTTCTTC.

Ten or more counts support this clonotype. J is TRBJ1-5 and V is TRBV19, with 9 bases fitting TRBD1. CDR3 length equals 15 residues. Germline trimming cut 3 bases from V and 6 bases from J; bases unmatched to any gene: 6. Germline-derived CDR1 and CDR2 are LNHDA and SQIVND (reference sequence). The CDR3 DNA follows: TGTGCCAGTAGTATCGGAAGACAGGGGGGTCAGCCCCAGCATTTT. As protein: CASSIGRQGGQPQHF.

This chain uses TRBV7-3 with TRBJ2-3; 8 bases fit TRBD1. Germline loops: CDR1 SGHTA, CDR2 FQGTGA. The CDR3 spans 14 residues. Trimming took 5 bases from V and 6 from J; bases not matched to a gene: 7. The CDR3 is CASSPEQGVDTQYF. The CDR3 DNA sequence: TGTGCCAGCAGCCCCGAACAGGGGGTGGATACGCAGTATTTT.

This clonotype was picked up a small number of times. The chain couples TRBV2 to TRBJ2-1; TRBD1 is a possible D gene (6 bases). V shed 6 bases and J shed 8 bases, with 14 bases lying between them. The CDR3 contains 13 residues. In germline, CDR1 is SNHLY, CDR2 FYNNEI. CDR3 DNA sequence: TGTGCCAGCAGCCTACAGGGAATCGATGAGCAGTTCTTC. It encodes CASSLQGIDEQFF.

This sequence joins TRBV12-5 and TRBJ2-7; D gene unclear. With 5 bases removed from V and 7 bases from J, the gap between germline ends came to 9 bases. The germline V gene has CDR1 LGHNT and CDR2 FRNRAP. CDR3 length: 11 residues. CDR3 protein: CASGLGTEQYF. In DNA, the CDR3 is TGTGCTAGTGGTCTAGGTACAGAGCAGTACTTC.

This clonotype occurred a few times. J is TRBJ1-1 and V is TRBV29-1, with D maybe TRBD1 (5 bases). Germline loops: CDR1 SQVTM, CDR2 ANQGSEA. The CDR3 has 12 residues. V lost 4 bases and J 4 bases, leaving 10 bases between the germline ends. This chain's CDR3 is CSVAGRATEAFF. CDR3 DNA: TGCAGCGTTGCTGGCAGGGCCACTGAAGCTTTCTTT.

This clonotype came up many times. The J gene is TRBJ2-7, the V gene TRBV20-1; D may be TRBD2 (5 bases). This CDR3 has 13 residues. CDR1 and CDR2 from the germline V gene are DFQATT and SNEGSKA (reference sequence). The V end was cut by 1 base, the J end by 2 bases, with 9 bases between. This chain's CDR3 is CSARGGSPYEQYF. For the CDR3, the DNA is TGCAGTGCTAGAGGAGGGTCCCCCTACGAGCAGTACTTC.